This T cell receptor (beta chain) was sequenced for a study of beta chain features in type 1 diabetes. General observations from the study: The study found that naive, central memory and Treg TCRB repertoires appeared more similar in patients than in healthy donors. Possible PCR preference for shorter templates applied equally to patients and controls. Moderately but significantly shorter TCRB CDR3s were found in Type 1 diabetes patients in all four CD4+ subsets. In these data, an HLA type influence on TCRB rearrangement remained unresolved.

Sequenced material consisted of expressed TCRB transcripts (all of the isolated RNA was reverse transcribed). Clones were read by immunoSEQ multiplex PCR, and TCRdb kept only the in-frame ones, dropping some. The repertoire includes 300,000 to 400,000 clones, roughly 14% of them detected once, and roughly 0.016% sits in the top ten. As to this clone: What it recognizes is unknown.

The J segment lost 3 bases and the V segment lost 7 bases, leaving 8 bases of the junction unmatched. The CDR3 consists of 14 residues. Per germline, CDR1 MGHDK and CDR2 SYGVNS. Sequencing used naive CD4+ T cells from blood. The J gene is TRBJ2-5, the V gene TRBV25-1; TRBD1 aligns across 7 bases. This clonotype originated in a woman under 30 with type 1 diabetes. As DNA, the CDR3 is TGTGCCAGCATGGACAGGTTAAGGGAAGAGACCCAGTACTTC. It yields the protein CASMDRLREETQYF.